This TCR beta chain was profiled in a study of monozygotic twins with inflammatory bowel disease (dated 2019 in TCRdb). Regarding the research as a whole: The full study comprised some 30 monozygotic twin pairs: nine German pairs (four IBD-concordant, five IBD-discordant) and 19 IBD-discordant Danish pairs. Each individual had, on average, about 151 000 unique TCRalpha sequences and 181 000 unique TCRbeta sequences available for analysis. The search for disease-associated traits relied mainly on comparing, within discordant pairs, IBD patients with their genetically identical healthy co-twins. Broad study findings and their caveats: IBD patients had lower TCRbeta repertoire diversity, measured by the inverse Simpson index, than their healthy co-twins. Repertoire similarity did not differ between concordant and discordant twins, possibly due to limited statistical power. The analysis was unable to tell apart different T cell subtypes. Fewer clonotypes were shared with other individuals by IBD patients than by healthy twins, most markedly in patients showing signs of disease activity. The results gave no support for a single strong signal or clonotype linked to IBD. Because patients received different immunosuppressive treatments, the repertoires may have picked up extra background noise and variability between individuals.

The CDR3 starts with the cysteine, ends with the phenylalanine, and has 17 residues. This entry has no DNA. As encoded in the germline V gene (reference sequence), CDR1 is DFQATT while CDR2 is SNEGSKA. Details on this clonotype: The target of this receptor is not known.

From each donor, a roughly 2.5 ml peripheral blood sample was collected into PAXgene tubes and stored at -80 degrees C. Without any T cell sorting, total RNA was extracted from whole blood using the PAXgene blood miRNA kit on an automated QIAcube. Deep TCRalpha and TCRbeta repertoire profiling with unique molecular barcoding was performed on peripheral blood of monozygotic twin pairs concordant or discordant for inflammatory bowel disease. Smoking habits were recorded for all twin pairs, and individuals were classified as current, former or never smokers. The library was obtained by 5' RACE. Each TCR library was prepared from about 3,400 ng of total RNA. For each sample, cDNA synthesis with SMARTScribe reverse transcriptase was split into eight separate reactions. During cDNA synthesis, template switching introduced unique molecular identifiers that contained a 6-nucleotide sample barcode. TCRalpha and TCRbeta cDNA was amplified in two nested PCRs of about 17 and 10 cycles, and bead purification was carried out after each PCR. Before amplification, the cDNA was treated with uracil DNA-glycosylase and purified using the QIAquick PCR purification kit. In the second PCR, Illumina TruSeq-compatible adapters and sample-specific barcodes were added. TapeStation and Qubit were used to check library quality and concentration, and approximately 5 ng of each library went into the pool. Pooled libraries were sequenced on an Illumina HiSeq2500 single-index Rapid Run with 2 x 100 bp reads and custom sequencing primers. The study's processing was this. UMI-based consensus assembly with MiGEC version 1.2.6 was used to correct PCR and sequencing errors. V(D)J alignment, clonotype assembly and CDR3 extraction were performed with MiXCR version 2.1.1. Gene usage, clonotype sharing and MAIT/NKT TCR abundance were normalised by analysing the top 1000, 10 000 and 20 000 clonotypes per sample. Diversity was computed as the inverse Simpson index with the vegan R package after downsampling to 27 000 UMIs. Paired Mann-Whitney U tests on discordant twin pairs were used, with Benjamini-Hochberg multiple-testing correction. Based on TCRdb reprocessing of the reads, there is one entry per CDR3 protein sequence, and DNA is missing. TCRdb, not the original authors, processed these V and J calls. This sample's table lists about 43,000 distinct CDR3 sequences. The biggest ten clones account for more than 4.5% of the sample.

The chain is made from TRBV20-1 and TRBJ1-4; TCRdb indicates TRBD1, and absent DNA this call remains unverified. Sample: blood. This receptor was obtained from a human donor with ulcerative colitis or Crohn's disease, or a healthy co-twin of an affected twin (not recorded which). The CDR3 has the sequence CSATGTGNRLTNEKLFF.